This is a list of T cell receptor beta chains from one sample in a study of T cell responses to AZD1222 COVID-19 vaccine. Assay: immunoSEQ multiplex PCR; the TCRdb copy retains only in-frame clones and omits some. Among more than 150,000 clones, around 87% were seen once, and the ten largest hold about a tenth. The source was peripheral blood, collected 28 days after the second AZD1222 dose. These TCRs come from an adult who received the AZD1222 COVID-19 vaccine. The CDR3 runs from the conserved cysteine through the conserved F or W. D genes are given only for firm matches. Only some rows state a clone size, as once, few, many or a class for expanded clones.

j_call v_call d_call clone_size cdr3_aa cdr3_nt
TRBJ1-4 TRBV30 . . CAWSVGGASNEKLFF TGTGCCTGGAGTGTGGGGGGGGCGTCTAATGAAAAACTGTTTTTT
TRBJ2-1 TRBV28 TRBD2 few CASSTLKNSGLAGNEQFF TGTGCCAGCAGCACTCTAAAAAACTCGGGACTAGCGGGTAATGAGCAGTTCTTC
TRBJ1-2 TRBV7-2 . few CASSAGRRLIDSYGYTF TGTGCCAGCAGCGCGGGGCGGCGGCTGATAGACAGCTATGGCTACACCTTC
TRBJ2-7 TRBV7-2 TRBD2 . CASSRTGTSGSYEQYF TGTGCCAGCAGCCGTACTGGGACTAGCGGGAGTTACGAGCAGTACTTC
TRBJ1-2 TRBV5-1 . . CASSLEGINYGYTF TGCGCCAGCAGCTTGGAGGGAATTAACTATGGCTACACCTTC
TRBJ1-1 TRBV5-4 . . CASSRTAVNTEAFF TGTGCCAGCAGCAGAACGGCAGTGAACACTGAAGCTTTCTTT
TRBJ1-1 TRBV6-5 . . CASAGGGTEAFF TGTGCCAGCGCCGGCGGGGGTACTGAAGCTTTCTTT
TRBJ1-6 TRBV19 TRBD1 . CASSARTGGTNSPLHF TGTGCCAGTAGTGCCCGGACAGGGGGTACTAATTCACCCCTCCACTTT
TRBJ2-1 TRBV7-9 TRBD2 . CASRGQRGHNEQFF TGTGCCAGCAGGGGGCAGCGGGGGCACAATGAGCAGTTCTTC
TRBJ1-2 TRBV27 . . CASSLSWRAGANYGYTF TGTGCCAGCAGTTTATCCTGGCGGGCAGGAGCTAACTATGGCTACACCTTC
TRBJ1-5 TRBV28 . . CASSFAPGRSGQPQHF TGTGCCAGCAGTTTCGCTCCGGGACGCTCTGGGCAGCCCCAGCATTTT
TRBJ2-3 TRBV12-3/TRBV12-4 . . CASRPGQIRTQYF TGTGCCAGCAGACCGGGACAAATTAGGACGCAGTATTTT
TRBJ2-7 TRBV5-6 . . CASSRPQGSSYEQYF TGTGCCAGCAGCCGGCCCCAGGGGAGCTCCTACGAGCAGTACTTC
TRBJ2-1 TRBV5-4 TRBD2 . CASSPPGGAVYNEQFF TGTGCCAGCAGCCCCCCGGGGGGGGCGGTTTACAATGAGCAGTTCTTC
TRBJ2-7 TRBV9 . . CASSASGGGTYEQYF TGTGCCAGCAGCGCCAGCGGAGGTGGGACCTACGAGCAGTACTTC
TRBJ2-5 TRBV3-1/TRBV3-2 TRBD2 . CASSHGTSGRYETQYF TGTGCCAGCAGCCATGGGACTAGCGGGAGATACGAGACCCAGTACTTC
TRBJ1-3 TRBV4-1 . . CASSQDGGWNGNTIYF TGCGCCAGCAGCCAAGATGGAGGGTGGAATGGAAACACCATATATTTT
TRBJ1-5 TRBV6-6 TRBD1 . CASSYRTGSNQPQHF TGTGCCAGCAGTTACCGGACAGGGTCAAATCAGCCCCAGCATTTT
TRBJ2-7 TRBV6-2/TRBV6-3 . . CASSYTRRDPQSYEQYF TGTGCCAGCAGTTACACCCGCCGGGACCCACAATCCTACGAGCAGTACTTC
TRBJ2-1 TRBV9 TRBD2 . CASSDLAGGNEQFF TGTGCCAGCAGCGACCTAGCGGGAGGCAATGAGCAGTTCTTC
TRBJ1-6 TRBV25-1 . . CASSESRASADSPLHF TGTGCCAGCAGTGAATCCCGGGCCAGTGCGGACTCACCCCTCCACTTT
TRBJ2-1 TRBV11-3 . . CASSLSSLNNEQFF TGTGCCAGCAGCTTATCCAGCCTAAACAATGAGCAGTTCTTC
TRBJ1-2 TRBV28 . . CASSLNTNYGYTF TGTGCCAGCAGTTTAAACACTAACTATGGCTACACCTTC
TRBJ1-2 TRBV2 . once CASSGTEGGYAF TGTGCCAGCAGCGGGACGGAAGGGGGTTACGCCTTC
TRBJ1-2 TRBV28 TRBD1 . CASRGDRALEGYTF TGTGCCAGCAGGGGTGACAGGGCCCTAGAAGGCTACACCTTC